Presented here are 30 T cell receptor beta chains from one specimen sequenced in a study of vaccination and CD4 T cells after COVID-19. Treatment indicated: approximately nine-day PBMC culture with coronavirus spike peptide pools or control peptides (ViraFEST assay). Their recognized antigens are unknown. With the Oncomine TCR Beta short-read assay, DNA from cultured CD4+ T cells was sequenced. TCRdb reanalysed the PCR reads using MiXCR and keeps one entry per CDR3 protein. The table has about 4,200 distinct CDR3 sequences, 21% seen once. The sample consisted of CD4+ T cells from blood, cultured in vitro. Every receptor here comes from a human donor who had recovered from COVID-19.

This clonotype has only a few counts. V gene TRBV12-3 or TRBV12-4 combines with J gene TRBJ2-3, with 7 bases aligning to TRBD1. The J segment lost 2 bases and the V segment lost 5 bases, leaving 4 bases of the junction unmatched. The CDR3 runs 14 residues. As DNA, the CDR3 is TGTGCCAGCAGTGAGGGACAGTCCACAGATACGCAGTATTTT. This encodes CASSEGQSTDTQYF.

J is TRBJ1-1 and V is TRBV9, with TRBD1 as a possible D gene (5 bases). The CDR3 runs 16 residues. Trimming took 0 bases from V and 1 from J, leaving 13 bases between them. CDR1 and CDR2 from the germline V gene are SGDLS and YYNGEE. CDR3: CASSVDRWGGNTEAFF. CDR3 coding DNA: TGTGCCAGCAGCGTAGACCGATGGGGCGGGAACACTGAAGCTTTCTTT.

This clonotype appeared a few times. This CDR3 reads CASSQGGARDTQYF. CDR3 sequence (DNA): TGTGCCAGCAGTCAAGGGGGGGCCAGAGATACGCAGTATTTT. The rearrangement joins TRBV5-6 to TRBJ2-3; a possible D gene is TRBD2 (7 bases). Germline CDR1 and CDR2: SGHDT and YYEEEE. The germline V and J ends were trimmed by 5 bases and 5 bases, with 15 bases remaining between them. CDR3 length: 14 residues.

This clonotype occurred a few times. The chain is built from TRBV6-2 or TRBV6-3 and TRBJ1-2; perhaps TRBD1 as D (6 bases). Germline CDR1 MNHEY, CDR2 SVGEGT. The CDR3 has 15 residues. Trimming left V 0 bases short and J 7 bases short, with 15 bases between. CDR3 DNA: TGTGCCAGCAGTTACTCGCTCGGGGGGCTTGGTGGCTACACCTTC. It encodes CASSYSLGGLGGYTF.

CDR3 sequence reads: CASSIVAGGYEQYF. The CDR3 bases are TGTGCCAGCAGTATCGTGGCGGGGGGCTACGAGCAGTACTTC. The rearrangement joins TRBV6-1 to TRBJ2-7; 8 bases are shared with TRBD2. V gave up 5 bases and J gave up 3 bases; unmatched junction bases: 6. CDR1 and CDR2 (germline): MNHNS, SASEGT. This CDR3 contains 14 residues.

Relative to its sample, this clonotype is medium-sized. DNA of the CDR3: TGTGCCAGCAGTGTTGGGACAGGGGGCTGGGCTGAAGCTTTCTTT. It yields the protein CASSVGTGGWAEAFF. J is TRBJ1-1 and V is TRBV2, with 12 bases matching TRBD1. V lost 4 bases and J lost 6; bases outside the gene matches: 6. This CDR3 is 15 amino acids long. CDR1 and CDR2 (germline): SNHLY, FYNNEI.

This clonotype is deemed medium-sized (0.01 to 0.1%). The rearrangement uses TRBV20-1 and TRBJ1-5; D call uncertain. The germline V gene encodes CDR1 DFQATT and CDR2 SNEGSKA (reference sequence). The CDR3 covers 13 residues. The ends were cut back, 6 bases at V and 2 bases at J, with 11 bases in the middle. The CDR3 loop reads CSAGGYGNQPQHF. The CDR3 DNA reads as TGCAGTGCCGGAGGCTACGGCAATCAGCCCCAGCATTTT.

The chain couples TRBV18 to TRBJ1-2, with TRBD1 as a possible D gene (6 bases). Trimming left V 7 bases short and J 3 bases short, with 21 bases between. This CDR3 contains 16 residues. Germline loops: CDR1 KGHSH, CDR2 LQKENI. CDR3 DNA sequence: TGTGCCAGCTTTCACTCGTTCATGCGACAGGACTATGGCTACACCTTC. This gives the protein CASFHSFMRQDYGYTF.

Here the CDR3 DNA reads TGTGCCAGCAGCTTGGAGGCTAGCGGGAGTGAGCAGTTCTTC. Translation gives CASSLEASGSEQFF. The chain combines TRBV5-4 with TRBJ2-1; 10 bases map to TRBD2. The germline V gene has CDR1 SGHNT and CDR2 YYREEE (reference sequence). CDR3 length: 14 amino acids. Losses at the gene ends were 0 bases for V and 9 bases for J; bases not matched to a gene: 3.

By frequency in the sample, this clonotype is medium-sized. The chain recombines TRBV7-3 with TRBJ1-2; D remains unclear. The CDR3 has 16 amino acids. V dropped 1 base and J dropped 5 bases, with 17 bases sitting between them. The germline gives CDR1 SGHTA, CDR2 FQGTGA. CDR3 sequence (DNA): TGTGCCAGCAGCTTAAGTACGTCGAGACACTCATATGGCTACACCTTC. Its protein is CASSLSTSRHSYGYTF.

The CDR3 region is CSATGAITQYF. CDR3 in DNA: TGCAGTGCGACCGGGGCTATTACGCAGTATTTT. This chain links TRBV20-1 with TRBJ2-3; either TRBD1 or TRBD2 may supply D (5 bases each). The V gene's germline CDR1 is DFQATT and CDR2 SNEGSKA (reference sequence). The length of the CDR3 is 11 residues. Trimming took off 6 bases at V and 8 bases at J, with 12 bases between the two ends.

This clonotype has only a few counts. This may be a read error, as it is one base from a much larger clone. The rearrangement joins TRBV6-1 to TRBJ1-2, with 8 nucleotides matching TRBD1. The CDR3 covers 15 residues. Germline loops: CDR1 MNHNS, CDR2 SASEGT. Trimming at V came to 6 bases and at J to 3 bases, leaving 9 bases not matched to a gene. This CDR3 is CASRPPGQDHYGYTF. The CDR3 nucleotides read TGTGCCAGCAGACCTCCGGGACAGGATCACTATGGCTACACCTTC.

This clonotype was picked up one time. A much larger clone is a single base away; this may be a read error. The V call is TRBV2, the J call TRBJ1-6; weak D call: TRBD1 (6 bases). Germline loops: CDR1 SNHLY, CDR2 FYNNEI. Between the trimmed V and J ends, which lost 6 bases and 9 bases, there was a span of 21 bases. The CDR3 runs 16 residues. The CDR3 sequence: CASSLGGASVGSPLHF. The DNA for the CDR3 is TGTGCCAGCAGCCTAGGGGGGGCATCGGTTGGTTCACCCCTCCACTTT. Full variable domain (remainder filled in from reference TRBV2 and TRBJ1-6): EPEVTQTPSHQVTQMGQEVILRCVPISNHLYFYWYRQILGQKVEFLVSFYNNEISEKSEIFDDQFSVERPDGSNFTLKIRSTKLEDSAMYFCASSLGGASVGSPLHFGNGTRLTVT.

This clonotype is categorized as medium-sized. V gene TRBV12-3 or TRBV12-4 combines with J gene TRBJ1-1; D unclear. The CDR3 totals 11 residues. The ends were cut back, 5 bases at V and 4 bases at J, with 5 bases in the middle. The CDR3 sequence is CASSLSTEAFF. Written as DNA, the CDR3 is TGTGCCAGCAGTCTTTCCACTGAAGCTTTCTTT.

This clonotype occurred a few times. V gene TRBV7-8 combines with J gene TRBJ2-5; 7 nucleotides match TRBD1. Trimming removed 5 bases from V and 7 bases from J; junction bases left unmatched: 19. CDR3 length equals 17 residues. Germline V gene lookup returns CDR1 SGHVS and CDR2 FQNEAQ. This CDR3 is CASSPSTGRSDGGTQYF. The CDR3 nucleotides read TGTGCCAGCAGCCCTTCGACAGGGCGTAGCGATGGTGGGACCCAGTACTTC.

The chain links TRBV6-5 to TRBJ1-4, with 7 bases identical to TRBD1. The CDR3 runs to 18 residues. Germline V gene lookup returns CDR1 MNHEY and CDR2 SVGAGI. With V trimmed by 3 bases and J by 6 bases, 16 bases remained unmatched. The CDR3 nucleotides read TGTGCCAGCAGTTATGCTAGGGGGCAGACAGGGAGAGATGAAAAACTGTTTTTT. This encodes CASSYARGQTGRDEKLFF.

Relative to its sample, this clonotype is medium-sized. CDR3: CASSLDRGSQPQHF. CDR3 coding DNA: TGTGCCAGCAGCTTAGATCGGGGAAGTCAGCCCCAGCATTTT. This chain joins TRBV11-2 and TRBJ1-5; D gene ambiguous. Germline-derived CDR1 and CDR2 are SGHAT and FQNNGV. Deletions cut 0 bases from V and 6 bases from J, with 9 bases between. The CDR3 covers 14 residues.

The chain uses TRBV6-2 or TRBV6-3 and TRBJ2-1; 13 bases fit TRBD2. The CDR3 length is 17 residues. Germline V gives CDR1 MNHEY, CDR2 SVGEGT. With 5 bases clipped from V and 2 bases from J, the junction kept 6 bases outside the gene matches. The DNA for the CDR3 is TGTGCCAGCAGTCCACGACTAGCGGGGGGACCCTACAATGAGCAGTTCTTC. Translated, it gives CASSPRLAGGPYNEQFF.

This clonotype was seen more than once but under ten times. J is TRBJ1-2 and V is TRBV15; no clear D gene. The CDR3 is 15 residues long. V gave up 4 bases and J gave up 5 bases, with 17 bases separating them. Germline CDR1 LNHNV, CDR2 YYDKDF (reference sequence). This CDR3 is CATSTRDGFGYGYTF. CDR3 nucleotides: TGTGCCACCAGCACTCGGGATGGATTCGGTTATGGCTACACCTTC. Variable domain in full (rest from reference TRBV15 and TRBJ1-2): DAMVIQNPRYQVTQFGKPVTLSCSQTLNHNVMYWYQQKSSQAPKLLFHYYDKDFNNEADTPDNFQSRRPNTSFCFLDIRSPGLGDTAMYLCATSTRDGFGYGYTFGSGTRLTVV.

This clonotype was seen just once. This chain uses TRBV6-5 with TRBJ2-7, with TRBD1 identical over 8 bases. The CDR3 has 15 residues. Germline CDR1 reads MNHEY; CDR2 reads SVGAGI. The ends lost 4 bases at V and 3 bases at J; junction bases unmatched: 8. The DNA of the CDR3 is TGTGCCAGCAGTTCCCGCGGACAGGGTCTCTACGAGCAGTACTTC. It yields the protein CASSSRGQGLYEQYF.

The chain combines TRBV19 with TRBJ2-1; no clear D gene. The CDR3 totals 11 residues. V dropped 5 bases and J dropped 7 bases, with 6 bases sitting between them. CDR1 LNHDA and CDR2 SQIVND come from the germline V gene (reference sequence). CDR3 region: CASSSRNEQFF. In DNA, the CDR3 is TGTGCCAGTAGTTCGCGTAATGAGCAGTTCTTC.

This clonotype has only a few counts. The chain joins TRBV5-1 to TRBJ1-2; TRBD1 matches 8 bases. The J segment lost 6 bases and the V segment lost 1 base, leaving 5 bases of the junction unmatched. Germline CDR1 reads SGHRS; CDR2 reads YFSETQ. The CDR3 sequence is 14 residues long. The CDR3 DNA sequence: TGCGCCAGCAGCTTGAGGCCAGGGGGCGATGGCTACACCTTC. Amino acids: CASSLRPGGDGYTF.

This clonotype has just a few counts. The gene calls are TRBV11-2 and TRBJ1-1, with D possibly matching TRBD1 (6 bases). In germline, CDR1 is SGHAT, CDR2 FQNNGV. The CDR3 is made up of 14 amino acids. Between the trimmed V and J ends, which lost 2 bases and 5 bases, there was a span of 12 bases. CDR3 DNA: TGTGCCAGCAGCTTACCGGGGGGCGTGACTGAAGCTTTCTTT. Encoded protein: CASSLPGGVTEAFF.

A few counts support this clonotype. The V call is TRBV20-1, the J call TRBJ1-4; D unresolved. Per germline, CDR1 DFQATT and CDR2 SNEGSKA (reference sequence). V lost 6 bases and J 0 bases, leaving 5 bases between the germline ends. The CDR3 has 12 amino acids. The CDR3 DNA reads as TGCAGTGCCCGAGCAACTAATGAAAAACTGTTTTTT. This codes for CSARATNEKLFF.

This clonotype was counted only a few times. V usage is TRBV27 and J usage is TRBJ1-5; D call uncertain. CDR1 MNHEY and CDR2 SMNVEV come from the germline V gene (reference sequence). The CDR3 spans 17 residues. The V gene lost 1 base and the J gene lost 0 bases, with 13 bases spanning the gap. The CDR3 reads CASSLYGGEYSNQPQHF. The CDR3 DNA reads as TGTGCCAGCAGTTTATACGGCGGAGAGTATAGCAATCAGCCCCAGCATTTT.

The gene calls are TRBV5-6 and TRBJ1-6, with D uncertain. Germline CDR1 SGHDT, CDR2 YYEEEE. The V and J ends lost 1 base and 9 bases respectively, with 14 bases between them. The CDR3 is made up of 15 amino acids. DNA for the CDR3: TGTGCCAGCAGCTTGCTTTCAGCAATGAGTTCACCCCTCCACTTT. As protein: CASSLLSAMSSPLHF.

In its sample, this clonotype was seen a few times. The chain combines TRBV19 with TRBJ2-1, with TRBD2 identical over 8 bases. This CDR3 has 18 amino acids. Germline V gene sequence: CDR1 LNHDA, CDR2 SQIVND (reference sequence). V gave up 7 bases and J gave up 1 base; unmatched junction bases: 15. CDR3 region: CASMTPGLGPQSYNEQFF. Here the CDR3 DNA reads TGTGCCAGTATGACACCGGGACTAGGGCCCCAATCCTACAATGAGCAGTTCTTC. Full variable domain (missing parts from reference TRBV19 and TRBJ2-1): DGGITQSPKYLFRKEGQNVTLSCEQNLNHDAMYWYRQDPGQGLRLIYYSQIVNDFQKGDIAEGYSVSREKKESFPLTVTSAQKNPTAFYLCASMTPGLGPQSYNEQFFGPGTRLTVL.

This rearrangement joins TRBV7-2 to TRBJ2-7; the match to TRBD1 covers 7 bases. This CDR3 contains 14 residues. CDR1 is SGHTA, CDR2 FQGNSA, per germline. V gave up 5 bases and J gave up 6 bases; unmatched junction bases: 10. Written as DNA, the CDR3 is TGTGCCAGCAGCCCACAGGGGCCGTCCGGCGAGCAGTACTTC. Its translation: CASSPQGPSGEQYF.

This chain connects TRBV11-2 to TRBJ2-2; D gene uncertain. Trimming took 5 bases from V and 0 from J, leaving 10 bases between them. This CDR3 spans 15 amino acids. Germline V gene lookup returns CDR1 SGHAT and CDR2 FQNNGV. CDR3 loop: CASSLGFANTGELFF. The CDR3 region has the DNA TGTGCCAGCAGCCTGGGGTTCGCGAACACCGGGGAGCTGTTTTTT.

The V gene is TRBV6-5, the J gene TRBJ2-3; D possibly uses TRBD1 or TRBD2 (7 bases each). The CDR3 runs 16 residues. Between the trimmed V and J ends, which lost 4 bases and 4 bases, there was a span of 18 bases. Per germline, CDR1 MNHEY and CDR2 SVGAGI. This chain's CDR3 is CASSFQGGGRPDTQYF. CDR3 bases: TGTGCCAGCAGTTTCCAGGGGGGGGGGCGACCAGATACGCAGTATTTT.